The 27 T cell receptor beta chains below all came from one sample that was sequenced in a study of OX40 agonist ivuxolimab in advanced cancers. Assay: immunoSEQ multiplex PCR; the TCRdb copy retains only in-frame clones and omits some. The sample consists of 65,000 to 85,000 clones, approximately 83% of them appearing once. Sequencing used CD4+ or CD8+ T cells sorted from blood, obtained in a trial of the OX40 agonist ivuxolimab. Receptors originate from an adult with an advanced solid tumor such as melanoma, head and neck, liver or kidney cancer.

The chain links TRBV5-4 to TRBJ1-6; possible D gene TRBD1, 6 bases. Germline-derived CDR1 and CDR2 are SGHNT and YYREEE (reference sequence). V dropped 4 bases and J dropped 7 bases, with 18 bases sitting between them. The CDR3 has 16 residues. The CDR3 coding sequence is TGTGCCAGCAGCCGGGGGCAGGCAGGCAGGAATTCACCCCTCCACTTT. Its protein product is CASSRGQAGRNSPLHF.

The chain combines TRBV4-1 with TRBJ1-1; D remains ambiguous. The CDR3 contains 11 residues. V lost 1 base to trimming and J lost 7 bases, with 4 bases between them. Germline V gene data show CDR1 as MGHRA and CDR2 as YSYEKL. As DNA, the CDR3 is TGCGCCAGCAGCCAAGGCGTTGAAGCTTTCTTT. It specifies CASSQGVEAFF.

This chain connects TRBV11-2 to TRBJ2-5; 7 bases line up with TRBD1. V lost 1 base to trimming and J lost 5 bases; unmatched junction nucleotides: 10. This CDR3 is 16 amino acids long. CDR1 SGHAT and CDR2 FQNNGV come from the germline V gene. The DNA for the CDR3 is TGTGCCAGCAGCTTAGGTCTTACGACAGGGCAGGAGACCCAGTACTTC. Its translation is CASSLGLTTGQETQYF.

V and J are TRBV12-5 and TRBJ1-5; 7 bases map to TRBD1. Germline assignment: CDR1 LGHNT and CDR2 FRNRAP. The CDR3 covers 20 residues. Trimming removed 0 bases from V and 2 bases from J; junction bases left unmatched: 16. CDR3 in DNA: TGTGCTAGTGGTTTGGTTCTAGACACCCGGGACAGATGGGGCAATCAGCCCCAGCATTTT. It is translated as CASGLVLDTRDRWGNQPQHF.

The rearrangement links TRBV30 to TRBJ2-7; 8 positions agree with TRBD1. The germline gives CDR1 GTSNPN, CDR2 SVGIG (reference sequence). The length of the CDR3 is 16 residues. The V gene end was trimmed by 1 base and the J gene end by 4 bases; junction bases not matched to a gene: 12. CDR3 sequence reads: CAWSGPLGQGSYEQYF. The CDR3 DNA is TGTGCCTGGAGTGGGCCTCTAGGACAGGGATCTTACGAGCAGTACTTC. Together with reference TRBV30 and TRBJ2-7, the CDR3 gives the full variable domain: SQTIHQWPATLVQPVGSPLSLECTVEGTSNPNLYWYRQAAGRGLQLLFYSVGIGQISSEVPQNLSASRPQDRQFILSSKKLLLSDSGFYLCAWSGPLGQGSYEQYFGPGTRLTVT.

This chain uses TRBV27 with TRBJ2-2; D might be TRBD2 (6 bases). Germline CDR1 MNHEY, CDR2 SMNVEV (reference sequence). The length of the CDR3 is 16 residues. Trimming stripped 5 bases from V and 0 bases from J, with 13 bases between. Here the CDR3 reads CASSKLDYSNTGELFF. The CDR3 nucleotides are TGTGCCAGCAGTAAACTGGACTACTCGAACACCGGGGAGCTGTTTTTT.

The chain links TRBV19 to TRBJ1-2; D is uncertain. This CDR3 comprises 14 residues. Looked up from germline, CDR1 is LNHDA and CDR2 is SQIVND (reference sequence). V lost 5 bases and J 5 bases, leaving 15 bases between the germline ends. CDR3 bases: TGTGCCAGTAGTTATGAAGTGGGTCCTTATGGCTACACCTTC. Its translation: CASSYEVGPYGYTF.

This clone was seen once. The rearrangement uses TRBV6-6 and TRBJ1-1, with 7 bases fitting TRBD1. Trimming at V came to 1 base and at J to 3 bases, leaving 8 bases not matched to a gene. The CDR3 spans 16 residues. Germline V gene data show CDR1 as MNHNY and CDR2 as SVGAGI (reference sequence). The CDR3 here is CASSYFRQGGDTEAFF. Here the CDR3 DNA reads TGTGCCAGCAGTTACTTCAGACAGGGAGGGGACACTGAAGCTTTCTTT.

The chain is built from TRBV25-1 and TRBJ1-3; possibly TRBD1 for D (6 bases). The V gene lost 1 base and the J gene lost 5 bases, with 12 bases spanning the gap. Germline CDR1 and CDR2: MGHDK and SYGVNS. The CDR3 length is 15 residues. The CDR3 DNA follows: TGTGCCAGCAGTGAATGGGGGGCAGGGAGAAACACCATATATTTT. Residues: CASSEWGAGRNTIYF.

This clone turned up a few times. CDR3 sequence: CASSLRGLGTDTQYF. As DNA, the CDR3 is TGTGCCAGCAGCTTAAGGGGGCTGGGTACAGATACGCAGTATTTT. The gene calls are TRBV5-6 and TRBJ2-3; the match to TRBD1 covers 7 bases. Trimming removed 2 bases from V and 3 bases from J; junction bases left unmatched: 6. The CDR3 is 15 residues long. CDR1 is SGHDT, CDR2 YYEEEE, per germline.

The CDR3 DNA is TGTGCCAGCAGGGGAGACTCCAGCGAGCAGTACTTC. Translation: CASRGDSSEQYF. This sequence joins TRBV6-1 and TRBJ2-7; a weak D match, TRBD2 (5 bases). Trimming pared 6 bases from V and 6 bases from J, leaving 12 bases between. This CDR3 is built from 12 residues. Per germline, CDR1 MNHNS and CDR2 SASEGT.

The V and J genes are TRBV6-6 and TRBJ2-1; D gene unclear. Germline V lookup: CDR1 MNHNY, CDR2 SVGAGI (reference sequence). V was shortened by 10 bases and J by 2 bases, with 6 bases between the two germline ends. The length of the CDR3 is 11 residues. CDR3 DNA: TGTGCCACCCGGACCTACAATGAGCAGTTCTTC. Protein sequence: CATRTYNEQFF.

This clone was seen a single time. The rearrangement uses TRBV6-6 and TRBJ2-7; no reliable D call. The germline V and J ends were trimmed by 6 bases and 4 bases, with 10 bases remaining between them. The CDR3 consists of 12 residues. Germline-derived CDR1 and CDR2 are MNHNY and SVGAGI (reference sequence). The CDR3 DNA is TGTGCCAGCAGCCCCGCCCCTTACGAGCAGTACTTC. Translated: CASSPAPYEQYF.

In DNA form, the CDR3 reads TGTGCCAGCAGCGCAACAGGGTGGAGCACTGAAGCTTTCTTT. Translation gives CASSATGWSTEAFF. The chain links TRBV9 to TRBJ1-1; D is possibly TRBD1 (6 bases). The CDR3 has 14 amino acids. Trimming shortened V by 3 bases and J by 4 bases, and 13 bases separated the two germline ends. Germline loops: CDR1 SGDLS, CDR2 YYNGEE.

About this clone itself: Additional DNA sequences in this sample encode the identical CDR3. This sequence joins TRBV6-1 and TRBJ2-7; the D is unclear. Germline-derived CDR1 and CDR2 are MNHNS and SASEGT. V was clipped by 7 bases and J by 0 bases, with 10 bases between them. There are 13 residues in the CDR3. CDR3 region: CASITTSSYEQYF. CDR3 in DNA: TGTGCCAGCATCACCACGTCCTCCTACGAGCAGTACTTC.

V is TRBV4-1 and J is TRBJ1-4; D may be TRBD1 (5 bases). This CDR3 has 14 amino acids. Deletions cut 7 bases from V and 8 bases from J, with 17 bases between. Germline values: CDR1 MGHRA, CDR2 YSYEKL. Here the CDR3 reads CASKRDTGREKLFF. The CDR3 DNA is TGCGCCAGCAAGAGGGATACGGGGCGAGAAAAACTGTTTTTT.

This clone was found once. CDR3 DNA sequence: TGTGCCAGCAGTTACGGGGGACAGGATTATGGCTACACCTTC. Its protein product is CASSYGGQDYGYTF. The genes are TRBV6-6 and TRBJ1-2; 8 bases agree with TRBD1. J lost 5 bases, V lost 2 bases, and 4 bases had no gene match. The CDR3 is made up of 14 amino acids. Per germline, CDR1 MNHNY and CDR2 SVGAGI (reference sequence).

V and J are TRBV6-6 and TRBJ2-3; 10 bases map to TRBD2. V shed 6 bases, J shed 6 bases, and the junction held 6 bases outside the gene matches. CDR1 and CDR2 from the germline V gene are MNHNY and SVGAGI (reference sequence). The CDR3 totals 14 residues. The CDR3 reads CASRAQRGGDTQYF. CDR3 nucleotides: TGTGCCAGCAGGGCCCAGCGGGGGGGGGATACGCAGTATTTT.

CDR3 DNA sequence: TGTGCCAGCAGCGAGACAGGGGGCGAGCAGTACTTC. Its protein is CASSETGGEQYF. J is TRBJ2-7 and V is TRBV2; 9 nucleotides align to TRBD1. The V segment lost 6 bases and the J segment 6 bases; nucleotides outside the gene matches: 3. The CDR3 contains 12 residues. CDR1 and CDR2 (germline): SNHLY, FYNNEI.

This clone was seen a handful of times. The chain couples TRBV7-3 to TRBJ2-1, with D perhaps assigned TRBD1 or TRBD2 (7 bases each). V was shortened by 4 bases and J by 6 bases, with 16 bases between the two germline ends. This CDR3 is built from 15 residues. Germline V gene data show CDR1 as SGHTA and CDR2 as FQGTGA. CDR3 amino acids: CASSSGGAGLNEQFF. For the CDR3, the DNA is TGTGCCAGCAGCTCAGGGGGAGCGGGGCTCAATGAGCAGTTCTTC.

This sequence joins TRBV29-1 and TRBJ2-3; TRBD2 agrees at 9 bases. Trimming removed 4 bases from V and 0 bases from J; junction bases left unmatched: 5. The CDR3 totals 15 residues. Germline V gives CDR1 SQVTM, CDR2 ANQGSEA. The CDR3 coding sequence is TGCAGCGTTGTGGGCACTAGCGGGAGCACAGATACGCAGTATTTT. This codes for CSVVGTSGSTDTQYF.

The gene calls are TRBV5-3 and TRBJ2-1, with D tentatively TRBD1 or TRBD2 (5 bases each). TRBV5-3 is noted as an ORF with a role that remains uncertain. CDR3 length: 17 residues. Trimming removed 10 bases from V and 3 bases from J, with 26 bases in between. The CDR3 DNA follows: TGTGCCTCGAGCCATCCCAGCGGCCCCCAGGGCTACAATGAGCAGTTCTTC. It is translated as CASSHPSGPQGYNEQFF.

V and J are TRBV5-8 and TRBJ1-1; no clear D. V was trimmed by 1 base and J by 7 bases, leaving 11 bases between them. Germline CDR1 reads SGHTS; CDR2 reads YDEGEE. This CDR3 region has 13 residues. The DNA of the CDR3 is TGTGCCAGCAGCTTGAGGCAGACCAATGAAGCTTTCTTT. The encoded protein is CASSLRQTNEAFF. Using reference TRBV5-8 and TRBJ1-1 for the parts outside the CDR3, the full variable domain is EAGVTQSPTHLIKTRGQQATLRCSPISGHTSVYWYQQALGLGLQFLLWYDEGEERNRGNFPPRFSGRQFPNYSSELNVNALELEDSALYLCASSLRQTNEAFFGQGTRLTVV.

This clone was found once. The chain joins TRBV9 to TRBJ1-1, with D hard to call. The CDR3 is 15 amino acids. With 0 bases removed from V and 0 bases from J, the gap between germline ends came to 9 bases. Germline V lookup: CDR1 SGDLS, CDR2 YYNGEE. The CDR3 protein is CASSVGERMNTEAFF. CDR3 sequence (DNA): TGTGCCAGCAGCGTAGGGGAGAGGATGAACACTGAAGCTTTCTTT.

In its sample, this clone was seen a few times. The CDR3 spells CASSPPTDTQYF. The CDR3 DNA is TGTGCCAGCAGCCCCCCCACAGATACGCAGTATTTT. The J gene is TRBJ2-3, the V gene TRBV7-2, with no clear D. V gave up 5 bases and J gave up 2 bases, with 5 bases separating them. Germline CDR1 is SGHTA and CDR2 is FQGNSA. The CDR3 length is 12 residues.

The rearrangement links TRBV7-3 to TRBJ2-5; TRBD2 agrees at 9 bases. The junction had 8 bases not matched to a gene; V was cut back by 2 bases and J by 4 bases. CDR1 is SGHTA and CDR2 is FQGTGA in the germline V gene. The CDR3 has 16 amino acids. CDR3 region: CASSLAGGGGRETQYF. CDR3 sequence (DNA): TGTGCCAGCAGCTTAGCGGGAGGGGGAGGGAGAGAGACCCAGTACTTC. The variable domain in full, completed from reference TRBV7-3 and TRBJ2-5, reads GAGVSQTPSNKVTEKGKYVELRCDPISGHTALYWYRQSLGQGPEFLIYFQGTGAADDSGLPNDRFFAVRPEGSVSTLKIQRTERGDSAVYLCASSLAGGGGRETQYFGPGTRLLVL.

The chain has TRBV9 and TRBJ1-1, with D possibly TRBD1 on 5 matching bases. Trimming removed 7 bases from V and 0 bases from J, with 13 bases in between. This CDR3 has 14 residues. Germline-derived CDR1 and CDR2 are SGDLS and YYNGEE. CDR3 sequence reads: CASSWDGLNTEAFF. The CDR3 DNA reads as TGTGCCAGCTCATGGGACGGCTTGAACACTGAAGCTTTCTTT.